The next 14 T cell receptor beta chains were all read from a single sample in a study of beta chain features in type 1 diabetes. Their specific antigens are unknown. The entirety of the isolated RNA underwent reverse transcription, so expressed TCRB transcripts were sequenced. Profiling relied on immunoSEQ multiplex PCR, and the TCRdb table lists in-frame clones only, not all of them. This sample has 400,000 or so clones, with 9.5% to 10% found just once. General study results and limits: When Type 1 diabetes patients were examined, their TCRB CDR3s proved moderately but significantly shorter in all four CD4+ subsets.

The sequencing input was central memory CD4+ T cells from blood. The source of these receptors is a young man with type 1 diabetes.

V is TRBV4-1 and J is TRBJ1-4; TRBD1 aligns across 7 bases. Unmatched junction bases numbered 4, after V lost 2 bases and J lost 4 bases. Germline CDR1 MGHRA, CDR2 YSYEKL. The CDR3 length is 15 residues. CDR3 DNA: TGCGCCAGCAGCCAAAAGGGGGCCGTTAATGAAAAACTGTTTTTT. Its protein product is CASSQKGAVNEKLFF.

The genes are TRBV29-1 and TRBJ2-7; D unresolved. V lost 6 bases and J lost 2, with 5 bases in between. The CDR3 totals 10 residues. CDR1 is SQVTM, CDR2 ANQGSEA, per germline. In nucleotides, the CDR3 is TGCAGCGTCCTCACCTACGAGCAGTACTTC. Residues: CSVLTYEQYF.

This clone was counted ten times or more. This rearrangement joins TRBV7-2 to TRBJ2-7, with D possibly TRBD1 on 5 matching bases. Germline values: CDR1 SGHTA, CDR2 FQGNSA. Trimming left V 2 bases short and J 3 bases short, with 11 bases between. There are 14 residues in the CDR3. The CDR3, as DNA: TGTGCCAGCAGCTTAATGGGGCAGAGCTACGAGCAGTACTTC. This sequence encodes CASSLMGQSYEQYF.

V and J are TRBV4-2 and TRBJ2-7; D is ambiguous. Between the trimmed V and J ends, which lost 3 bases and 3 bases, there was a span of 15 bases. CDR3 length: 15 amino acids. In germline, CDR1 is LGHNA, CDR2 YNFKEQ. CDR3 in DNA: TGTGCCAGCAGCCATAGTAAAGCACAGAACTACGAGCAGTACTTC. Protein: CASSHSKAQNYEQYF.

This clone came up a few times. The V call is TRBV18, the J call TRBJ1-5; D unclear. Germline assignment: CDR1 KGHSH and CDR2 LQKENI. Trimming stripped 5 bases from V and 3 bases from J, with 14 bases between. The CDR3 covers 15 residues. This CDR3 reads CASSSSGRNNQPQHF. In DNA form, the CDR3 reads TGTGCCAGCTCATCGAGTGGCCGGAACAATCAGCCCCAGCATTTT.

V is TRBV7-2 and J is TRBJ1-2; 9 bases align to TRBD1. CDR3 length: 15 amino acids. Germline V gene sequence: CDR1 SGHTA, CDR2 FQGNSA. Trimming cost V 4 bases and J 8 bases; bases outside gene matches: 11. For the CDR3, the DNA is TGTGCCAGCAGCTACAGGATAGACAGGGGGAGAGGCTACACCTTC. Amino acid sequence: CASSYRIDRGRGYTF.

This clone was found many times. The rearrangement links TRBV7-9 to TRBJ2-1; the D is unclear. The V gene lost 3 bases and the J gene lost 6 bases, with 3 bases spanning the gap. The CDR3 is 11 residues long. Germline CDR1 and CDR2: SEHNR and FQNEAQ (reference sequence). CDR3 sequence (DNA): TGTGCCAGCAGCTTTCTCAATGAGCAGTTCTTC. Translated: CASSFLNEQFF.

The chain uses TRBV6-1 and TRBJ2-3; D might be TRBD2 (5 bases). V was trimmed by 6 bases and J by 4 bases, leaving 14 bases between them. CDR1 MNHNS and CDR2 SASEGT come from the germline V gene. The CDR3 contains 14 residues. This CDR3 reads CASRDHEAADTQYF. The CDR3 DNA is TGTGCCAGCAGGGATCACGAAGCGGCAGATACGCAGTATTTT.

The chain has TRBV11-2 and TRBJ2-5, with 14 bases matching TRBD2. CDR3 length: 17 amino acids. Germline CDR1 is SGHAT and CDR2 is FQNNGV. V lost 1 base to trimming and J lost 2 bases; unmatched junction nucleotides: 3. The CDR3 is CASSLAGLAGAQETQYF. In nucleotides, the CDR3 is TGTGCCAGCAGCTTAGCGGGACTAGCGGGAGCTCAAGAGACCCAGTACTTC.

This clone was recorded a few times. The chain combines TRBV18 with TRBJ2-1; 15 bases are a match to TRBD2. The CDR3 is 15 amino acids. J was trimmed by 6 bases and V by 6 bases; bases with no gene match: 3. The germline V gene has CDR1 KGHSH and CDR2 LQKENI. Here the CDR3 reads CASSQGLAGGNEQFF. The CDR3 DNA sequence: TGTGCCAGCTCCCAGGGACTAGCGGGGGGCAATGAGCAGTTCTTC. Using reference TRBV18 and TRBJ2-1 for the parts outside the CDR3, the full variable domain is NAGVMQNPRHLVRRRGQEARLRCSPMKGHSHVYWYRQLPEEGLKFMVYLQKENIIDESGMPKERFSAEFPKEGPSILRIQQVVRGDSAAYFCASSQGLAGGNEQFFGPGTRLTVL.

This clone was observed a handful of times. The chain recombines TRBV6-5 with TRBJ1-1; a possible D gene is TRBD1 (5 bases). CDR1 and CDR2 from the germline V gene are MNHEY and SVGAGI. V lost 3 bases and J lost 8, with 10 bases in between. The length of the CDR3 is 12 residues. This CDR3 reads CASSYAQGEAFF. The DNA for the CDR3 is TGTGCCAGCAGTTATGCTCAGGGAGAAGCTTTCTTT.

This clone appeared a few times. The V gene is TRBV4-2, the J gene TRBJ2-7, with D tentatively TRBD2 (6 bases). The CDR3 contains 15 residues. The V gene lost 0 bases and the J gene lost 6 bases, with 15 bases spanning the gap. Germline loops: CDR1 LGHNA, CDR2 YNFKEQ. The CDR3 DNA reads TGTGCCAGCAGCCAAGATGGACTCACGGGAGCCGAGCAGTACTTC. It yields the protein CASSQDGLTGAEQYF.

The chain employs TRBV10-2 and TRBJ2-1; D unresolved. The CDR3 is 15 residues long. The V gene's germline CDR1 is WSHSY and CDR2 SAAADI. V lost 0 bases and J lost 12, with 18 bases in between. The CDR3 bases are TGCGCCAGCAGTGAGTCGTTTTCGACCCGGGTGGGGCAGTTCTTC. This encodes CASSESFSTRVGQFF.

The chain has TRBV7-3 and TRBJ2-1, with 13 bases lining up with TRBD2. Trimming cost V 5 bases and J 8 bases; bases outside gene matches: 6. The CDR3 is made up of 15 amino acids. Germline lookup yields CDR1 SGHTA and CDR2 FQGTGA. CDR3 DNA sequence: TGTGCCAGCAGCCGGACTAGCGGGAGTGGGGATGAGCAGTTCTTC. This translates into CASSRTSGSGDEQFF.